The 14 T cell receptor beta chains listed next were all sequenced from one sample in a study of beta chain features in type 1 diabetes. Their recognized antigens are unknown. Study-level results: Type 1 diabetes patients had moderately but significantly shorter TCRB CDR3s in all four CD4+ subsets.

The investigators reverse transcribed all of the isolated RNA, so they sequenced expressed TCRB transcripts. Sequenced by immunoSEQ multiplex PCR; TCRdb stores in-frame clones only, minus some. The data contain around 180,000 clones, 7.8% of them seen just once; the ten biggest clones take up approximately 1%. Sequencing was performed on central memory CD4+ T cells from blood. The receptor set was obtained from a woman aged 35 to 49 with type 1 diabetes.

This clone was counted ten times or more. The chain couples TRBV7-9 to TRBJ2-1; D is perhaps TRBD1 (7 bases). Trimming cost V 7 bases and J 9 bases, with 16 bases left between them. The V gene's germline CDR1 is SEHNR and CDR2 FQNEAQ (reference sequence). The CDR3 has 13 residues. This CDR3 is CASNSRQGGEQFF. In DNA, the CDR3 is TGTGCCAGCAACTCCAGACAGGGAGGTGAGCAGTTCTTC. Supplemented by reference TRBV7-9 and TRBJ2-1, the full variable domain reads DTGVSQNPRHKITKRGQNVTFRCDPISEHNRLYWYRQTLGQGPEFLTYFQNEAQLEKSRLLSDRFSAERPKGSFSTLEIQRTEQGDSAMYLCASNSRQGGEQFFGPGTRLTVL.

CDR3 sequence reads: CASSPRTGSYEQYF. DNA for the CDR3: TGTGCCAGCAGTCCGCGGACAGGCTCCTACGAGCAGTACTTC. V and J are TRBV2 and TRBJ2-7, with 7 bases aligning to TRBD1. The CDR3 length is 14 residues. J lost 0 bases, V lost 5 bases, and 4 bases had no gene match. In germline, CDR1 is SNHLY, CDR2 FYNNEI.

This clone was detected a few times. The chain links TRBV4-3 to TRBJ1-1, with 7 positions matching TRBD1. This CDR3 is 16 amino acids long. Germline V CDR1 and CDR2: LGHNA, YSLEER. Trimming cost V 4 bases and J 0 bases; bases outside gene matches: 8. The CDR3 spells CASSRGTTGMNTEAFF. The CDR3 region has the DNA TGCGCCAGCAGCCGGGGAACGACAGGGATGAACACTGAAGCTTTCTTT.

The rearrangement links TRBV6-1 to TRBJ2-7; TRBD1 agrees at 11 bases. Per germline, CDR1 MNHNS and CDR2 SASEGT. The CDR3 runs to 15 residues. V shed 6 bases and J 2 bases; nucleotides not matched to a gene: 6. In DNA form, the CDR3 reads TGTGCCAGCAGAGATGGGACAGGGGGAACCTACGAGCAGTACTTC. It yields the protein CASRDGTGGTYEQYF.

This clone was found a few times. J is TRBJ2-6 and V is TRBV5-4; 7 bases match TRBD2. The CDR3 length is 16 residues. Trimming cost V 3 bases and J 1 base; bases outside gene matches: 4. The V gene's germline CDR1 is SGHNT and CDR2 YYREEE (reference sequence). CDR3 in amino acids: CASSSGGGSGANVLTF. The CDR3 DNA sequence: TGTGCCAGCAGCTCCGGCGGGGGATCTGGGGCCAACGTCCTGACTTTC.

The chain is built from TRBV11-1 and TRBJ2-1; weak D call: TRBD1 (6 bases). Trimming stripped 6 bases from V and 0 bases from J, with 12 bases between. This CDR3 is built from 15 residues. Germline loops: CDR1 SGHAT, CDR2 FQDESV (reference sequence). CDR3 nucleotide sequence: TGTGCCAGCAGTCTCCAACAGGGCTCCTACAATGAGCAGTTCTTC. Protein sequence: CASSLQQGSYNEQFF.

V and J are TRBV5-1 and TRBJ1-2; a weak D match, TRBD1 (6 bases). The V end lost 4 bases, the J end lost 4 bases, and 14 bases lay between the germline ends. The germline CDR1 and CDR2 sequences are SGHRS and YFSETQ. This CDR3 has 14 residues. This CDR3 reads CASSVRTDVYGYTF. The CDR3 DNA reads as TGCGCCAGCAGCGTCCGGACAGACGTCTATGGCTACACCTTC.

This chain uses TRBV5-1 with TRBJ1-1, with 8 bases that match TRBD1. V shed 1 base, J shed 1 base, and the junction held 3 bases outside the gene matches. CDR1 and CDR2 from the germline V gene are SGHRS and YFSETQ. The CDR3 loop spans 15 amino acids. The CDR3 reads CASSLRGQENTEAFF. The CDR3 nucleotides are TGCGCCAGCAGCTTGAGGGGACAGGAGAACACTGAAGCTTTCTTT.

This clone was detected only a few times. CDR3 bases: TGTGCCAGCAGCCCGGGGGGATGGATTGAAGCTTTCTTT. Its protein product is CASSPGGWIEAFF. V is TRBV11-2 and J is TRBJ1-1; D may be TRBD1 (5 bases). The CDR3 is 13 residues long. Trimming took off 5 bases at V and 7 bases at J, with 14 bases between the two ends. Looked up from germline, CDR1 is SGHAT and CDR2 is FQNNGV.

This clone was seen a handful of times. The CDR3 region has the DNA TGTGCCAGTAGTATGGAGTCTTATTCACCCCTCCACTTT. Translating gives CASSMESYSPLHF. The chain links TRBV19 to TRBJ1-6; D is unresolved. The CDR3 consists of 13 residues. The germline CDR1 and CDR2 sequences are LNHDA and SQIVND (reference sequence). The germline V and J ends were trimmed by 3 bases and 8 bases, with 8 bases remaining between them.

This clone was seen a few times. The chain couples TRBV18 to TRBJ2-2; D gene ambiguous. CDR3 length: 15 residues. Trimming took off 3 bases at V and 0 bases at J, with 8 bases between the two ends. Germline V gene lookup returns CDR1 KGHSH and CDR2 LQKENI. DNA for the CDR3: TGTGCCAGCTCACCGATGGCCACGAACACCGGGGAGCTGTTTTTT. This sequence encodes CASSPMATNTGELFF.

In its sample, this clone was seen a few times. The genes are TRBV5-4 and TRBJ2-2, with TRBD1 as a possible D gene (7 bases). Trimming removed 2 bases from V and 6 bases from J, with 14 bases in between. This CDR3 spans 15 amino acids. From germline, CDR1 is SGHNT and CDR2 YYREEE (reference sequence). The CDR3 DNA reads as TGTGCCAGCAGCTTCGGCAGGGGGGATGCCGGGGAGCTGTTTTTT. Its protein product is CASSFGRGDAGELFF.

Ten or more counts support this clone. The J gene is TRBJ2-1, the V gene TRBV5-1, with TRBD2 identical over 8 bases. The trim removed 0 bases at V and 8 bases at J, leaving 4 bases unmatched. The length of the CDR3 is 14 residues. Germline V gene data show CDR1 as SGHRS and CDR2 as YFSETQ. The CDR3 region is CASSLGTGGHEQFF. CDR3 DNA sequence: TGCGCCAGCAGCTTGGGGACGGGAGGGCATGAGCAGTTCTTC. The full variable domain, in which reference TRBV5-1 and TRBJ2-1 provide the parts outside the CDR3, is KAGVTQTPRYLIKTRGQQVTLSCSPISGHRSVSWYQQTPGQGLQFLFEYFSETQRNKGNFPGRFSGRQFSNSRSEMNVSTLELGDSALYLCASSLGTGGHEQFFGPGTRLTVL.

This clone has just a few counts. The rearrangement uses TRBV19 and TRBJ2-1; 10 nucleotides match TRBD2. V lost 6 bases, J lost 4 bases, and 6 bases stayed unmatched. This CDR3 contains 15 residues. Per germline, CDR1 LNHDA and CDR2 SQIVND (reference sequence). The CDR3 loop is CASRELAGGYNEQFF. CDR3 bases: TGTGCCAGTAGGGAATTAGCGGGAGGTTACAATGAGCAGTTCTTC.